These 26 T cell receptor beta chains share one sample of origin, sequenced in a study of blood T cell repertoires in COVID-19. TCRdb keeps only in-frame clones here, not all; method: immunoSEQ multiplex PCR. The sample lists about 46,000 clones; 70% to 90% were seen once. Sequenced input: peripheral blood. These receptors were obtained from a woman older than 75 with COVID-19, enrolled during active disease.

The CDR3 coding sequence is TGCGCCAGCAGCCGGTATGATACTGAAGCTTTCTTT. Its protein is CASSRYDTEAFF. This chain joins TRBV5-1 and TRBJ1-1, with D uncertain. The CDR3 is made up of 12 amino acids. The germline CDR1 and CDR2 sequences are SGHRS and YFSETQ. The V end was cut by 4 bases, the J end by 5 bases, with 9 bases between. Complete variable domain (other parts from reference TRBV5-1 and TRBJ1-1): KAGVTQTPRYLIKTRGQQVTLSCSPISGHRSVSWYQQTPGQGLQFLFEYFSETQRNKGNFPGRFSGRQFSNSRSEMNVSTLELGDSALYLCASSRYDTEAFFGQGTRLTVV.

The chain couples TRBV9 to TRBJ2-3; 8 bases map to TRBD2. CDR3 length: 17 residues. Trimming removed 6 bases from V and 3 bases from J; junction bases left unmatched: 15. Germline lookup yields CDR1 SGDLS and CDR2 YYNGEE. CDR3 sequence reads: CASTKTQAGEGTDTQYF. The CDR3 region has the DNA TGTGCCAGCACCAAAACCCAAGCGGGAGAGGGGACAGATACGCAGTATTTT.

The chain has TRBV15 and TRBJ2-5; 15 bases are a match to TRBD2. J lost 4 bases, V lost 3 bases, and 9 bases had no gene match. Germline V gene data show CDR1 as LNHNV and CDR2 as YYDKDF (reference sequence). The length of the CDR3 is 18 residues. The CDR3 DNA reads TGTGCCACCAGCAGGGAGAGGACTAGCGGGAGGGCCGGAGAGACCCAGTACTTC. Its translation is CATSRERTSGRAGETQYF. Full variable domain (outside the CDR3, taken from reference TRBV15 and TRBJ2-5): DAMVIQNPRYQVTQFGKPVTLSCSQTLNHNVMYWYQQKSSQAPKLLFHYYDKDFNNEADTPDNFQSRRPNTSFCFLDIRSPGLGDTAMYLCATSRERTSGRAGETQYFGPGTRLLVL.

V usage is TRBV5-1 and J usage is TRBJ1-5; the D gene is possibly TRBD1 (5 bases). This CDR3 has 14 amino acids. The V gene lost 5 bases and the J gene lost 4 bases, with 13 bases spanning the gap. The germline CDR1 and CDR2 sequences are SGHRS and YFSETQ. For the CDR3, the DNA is TGCGCCAGCAGTCCGGACCAGGGAAATCAGCCCCAGCATTTT. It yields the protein CASSPDQGNQPQHF.

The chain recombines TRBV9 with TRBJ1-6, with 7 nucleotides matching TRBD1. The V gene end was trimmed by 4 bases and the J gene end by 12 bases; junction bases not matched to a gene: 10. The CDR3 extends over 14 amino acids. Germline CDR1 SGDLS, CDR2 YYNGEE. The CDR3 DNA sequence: TGTGCCAGCAGCCTGCGACAGGGAGCGGGACCCCTCCACTTT. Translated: CASSLRQGAGPLHF.

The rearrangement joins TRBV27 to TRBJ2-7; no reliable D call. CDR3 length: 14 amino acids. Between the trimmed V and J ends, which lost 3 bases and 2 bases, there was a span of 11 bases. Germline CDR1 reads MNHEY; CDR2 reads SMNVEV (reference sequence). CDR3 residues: CASSFMESTYEQYF. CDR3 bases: TGTGCCAGCAGTTTTATGGAGAGTACCTACGAGCAGTACTTC.

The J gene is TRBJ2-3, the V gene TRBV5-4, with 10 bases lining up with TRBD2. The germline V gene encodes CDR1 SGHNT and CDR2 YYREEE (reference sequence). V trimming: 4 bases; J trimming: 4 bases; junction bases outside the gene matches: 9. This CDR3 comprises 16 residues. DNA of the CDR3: TGTGCCAGCAGCCCGGGGAGCGGGGGGGCCGCAGATACGCAGTATTTT. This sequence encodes CASSPGSGGAADTQYF.

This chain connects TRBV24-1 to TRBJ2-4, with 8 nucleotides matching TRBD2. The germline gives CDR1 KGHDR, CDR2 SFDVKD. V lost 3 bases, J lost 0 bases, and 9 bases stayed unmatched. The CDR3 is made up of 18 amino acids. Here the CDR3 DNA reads TGTGCCACCAGTGATCCCCTCGCGGGGGGCTTAGCCAAAAACATTCAGTACTTC. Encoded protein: CATSDPLAGGLAKNIQYF.

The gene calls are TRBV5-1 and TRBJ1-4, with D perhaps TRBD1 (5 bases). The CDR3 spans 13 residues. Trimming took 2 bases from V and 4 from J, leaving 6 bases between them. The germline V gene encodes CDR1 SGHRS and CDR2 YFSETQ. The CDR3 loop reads CASSLQVNEKLFF. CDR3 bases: TGCGCCAGCAGCTTACAGGTTAATGAAAAACTGTTTTTT.

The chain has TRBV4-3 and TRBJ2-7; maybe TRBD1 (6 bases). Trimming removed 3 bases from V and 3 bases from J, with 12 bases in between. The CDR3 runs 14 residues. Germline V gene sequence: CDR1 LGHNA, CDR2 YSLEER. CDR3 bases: TGCGCCAGCAGCCAGGATAAGACAGGCTACGAGCAGTACTTC. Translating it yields CASSQDKTGYEQYF.

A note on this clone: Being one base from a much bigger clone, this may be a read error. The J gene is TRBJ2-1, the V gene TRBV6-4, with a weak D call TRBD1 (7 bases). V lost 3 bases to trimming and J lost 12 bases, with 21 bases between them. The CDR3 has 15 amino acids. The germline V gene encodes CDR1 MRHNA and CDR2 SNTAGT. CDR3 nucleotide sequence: TGTGCCAGCAGTGAGGCGCGGACAGGCGGGGATGGGCAGTTCTTC. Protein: CASSEARTGGDGQFF.

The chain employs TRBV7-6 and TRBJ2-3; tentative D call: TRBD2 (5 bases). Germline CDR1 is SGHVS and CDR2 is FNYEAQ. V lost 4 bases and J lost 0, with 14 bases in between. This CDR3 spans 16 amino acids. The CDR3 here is CASSSERRQSTDTQYF. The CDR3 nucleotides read TGTGCCAGCAGCTCAGAGCGGAGGCAAAGCACAGATACGCAGTATTTT.

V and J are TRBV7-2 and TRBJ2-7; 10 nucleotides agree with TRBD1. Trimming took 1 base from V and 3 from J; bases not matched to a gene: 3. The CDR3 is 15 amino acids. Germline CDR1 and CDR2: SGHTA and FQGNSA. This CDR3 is CASSLGGQGIYEQYF. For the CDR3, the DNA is TGTGCCAGCAGCTTAGGGGGACAGGGGATCTACGAGCAGTACTTC.

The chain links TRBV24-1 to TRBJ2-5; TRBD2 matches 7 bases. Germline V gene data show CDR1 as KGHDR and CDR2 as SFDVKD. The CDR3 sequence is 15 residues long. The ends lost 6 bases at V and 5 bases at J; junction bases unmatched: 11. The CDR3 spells CATSMGGRGGETQYF. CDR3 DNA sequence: TGTGCCACCAGTATGGGAGGGAGAGGAGGGGAGACCCAGTACTTC.

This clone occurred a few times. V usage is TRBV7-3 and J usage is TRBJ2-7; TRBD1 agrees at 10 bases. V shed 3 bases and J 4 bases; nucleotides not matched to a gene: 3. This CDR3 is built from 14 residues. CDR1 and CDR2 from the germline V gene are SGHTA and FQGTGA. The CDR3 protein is CASSFDRGPYEQYF. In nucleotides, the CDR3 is TGTGCCAGCAGCTTCGACAGGGGGCCATACGAGCAGTACTTC.

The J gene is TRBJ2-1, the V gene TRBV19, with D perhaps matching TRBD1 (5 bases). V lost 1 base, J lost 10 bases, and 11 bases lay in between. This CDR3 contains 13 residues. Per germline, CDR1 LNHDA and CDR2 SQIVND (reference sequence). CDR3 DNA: TGTGCCAGTAGTATAGTATGGACACGGGAGCAGTTCTTC. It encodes CASSIVWTREQFF.

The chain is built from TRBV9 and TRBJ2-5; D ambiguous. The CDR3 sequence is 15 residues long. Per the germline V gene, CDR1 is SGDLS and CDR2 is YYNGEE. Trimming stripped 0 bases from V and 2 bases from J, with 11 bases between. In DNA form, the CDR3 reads TGTGCCAGCAGCGTAGCTTACAGCAGACAAGAGACCCAGTACTTC. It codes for CASSVAYSRQETQYF.

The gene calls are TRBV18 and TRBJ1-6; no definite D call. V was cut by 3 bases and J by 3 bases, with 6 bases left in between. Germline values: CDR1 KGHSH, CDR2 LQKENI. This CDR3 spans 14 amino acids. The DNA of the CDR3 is TGTGCCAGCTCACCCCTCGGCTATAATTCACCCCTCCACTTT. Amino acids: CASSPLGYNSPLHF.

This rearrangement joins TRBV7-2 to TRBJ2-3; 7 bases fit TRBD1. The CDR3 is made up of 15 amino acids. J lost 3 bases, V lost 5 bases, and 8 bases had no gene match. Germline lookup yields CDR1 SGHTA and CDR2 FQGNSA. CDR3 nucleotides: TGTGCCAGCAGCAAACAGGGGCAATGGACAGATACGCAGTATTTT. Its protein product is CASSKQGQWTDTQYF.

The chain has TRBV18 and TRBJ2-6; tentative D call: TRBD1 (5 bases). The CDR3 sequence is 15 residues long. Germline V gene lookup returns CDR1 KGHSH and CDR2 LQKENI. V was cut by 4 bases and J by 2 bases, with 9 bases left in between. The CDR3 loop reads CASSRVGAGANVLTF. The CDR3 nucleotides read TGTGCCAGCTCACGCGTAGGGGCTGGGGCCAACGTCCTGACTTTC.

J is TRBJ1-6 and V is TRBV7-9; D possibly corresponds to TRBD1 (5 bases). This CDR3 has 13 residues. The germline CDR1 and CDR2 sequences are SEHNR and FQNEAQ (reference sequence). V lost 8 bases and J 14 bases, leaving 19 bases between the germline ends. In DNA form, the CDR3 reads TGTGCCAGCCGCTCCGGACATGAAGTTACCCTCCACTTT. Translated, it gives CASRSGHEVTLHF. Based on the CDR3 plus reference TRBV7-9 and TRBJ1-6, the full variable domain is DTGVSQNPRHKITKRGQNVTFRCDPISEHNRLYWYRQTLGQGPEFLTYFQNEAQLEKSRLLSDRFSAERPKGSFSTLEIQRTEQGDSAMYLCASRSGHEVTLHFGNGTRLTVT.

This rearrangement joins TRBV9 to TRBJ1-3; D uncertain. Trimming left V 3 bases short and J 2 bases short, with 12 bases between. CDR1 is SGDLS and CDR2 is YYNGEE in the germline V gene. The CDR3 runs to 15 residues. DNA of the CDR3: TGTGCCAGCAGCGGTATAGCGAGGACTGGAAACACCATATATTTT. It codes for CASSGIARTGNTIYF.

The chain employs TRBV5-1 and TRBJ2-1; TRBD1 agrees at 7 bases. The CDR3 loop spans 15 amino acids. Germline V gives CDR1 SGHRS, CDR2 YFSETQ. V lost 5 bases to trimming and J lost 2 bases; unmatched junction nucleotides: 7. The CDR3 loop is CASSRTRGPYNEQFF. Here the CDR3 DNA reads TGCGCCAGCAGTCGGACGAGGGGGCCCTACAATGAGCAGTTCTTC.

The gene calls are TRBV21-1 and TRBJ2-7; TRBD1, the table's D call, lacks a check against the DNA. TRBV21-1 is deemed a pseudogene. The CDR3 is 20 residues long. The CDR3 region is CASSKGKGTGIPRSSYEQYF. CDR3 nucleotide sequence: TGTGCCAGCAGCAAAGGGAAGGGGACAGGGATTCCGAGATCCTCCTACGAGCAGTACTTC.

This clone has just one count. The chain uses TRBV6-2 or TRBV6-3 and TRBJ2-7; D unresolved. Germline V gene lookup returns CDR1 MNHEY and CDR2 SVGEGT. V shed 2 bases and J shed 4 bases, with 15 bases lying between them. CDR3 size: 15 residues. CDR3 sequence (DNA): TGTGCCAGCAGTTACAAGAAGGATCCGAGGTACGAGCAGTACTTC. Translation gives CASSYKKDPRYEQYF.

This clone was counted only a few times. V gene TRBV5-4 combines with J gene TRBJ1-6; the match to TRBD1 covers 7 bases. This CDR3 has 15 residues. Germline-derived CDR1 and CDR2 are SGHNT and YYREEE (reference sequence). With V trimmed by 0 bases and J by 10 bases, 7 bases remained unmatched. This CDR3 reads CASSLDPGQYSPLHF. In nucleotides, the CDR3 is TGTGCCAGCAGCTTGGACCCGGGACAGTACTCACCCCTCCACTTT.